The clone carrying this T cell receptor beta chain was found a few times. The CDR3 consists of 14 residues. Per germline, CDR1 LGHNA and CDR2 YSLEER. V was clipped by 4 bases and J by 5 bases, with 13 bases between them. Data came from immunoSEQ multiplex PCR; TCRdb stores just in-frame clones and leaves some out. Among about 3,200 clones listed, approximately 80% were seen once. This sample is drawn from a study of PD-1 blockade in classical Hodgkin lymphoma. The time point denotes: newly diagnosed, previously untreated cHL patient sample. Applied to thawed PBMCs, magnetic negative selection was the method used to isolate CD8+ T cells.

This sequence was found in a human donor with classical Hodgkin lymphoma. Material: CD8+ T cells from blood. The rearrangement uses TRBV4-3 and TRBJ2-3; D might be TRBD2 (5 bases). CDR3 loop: CASSPERIQDTQYF. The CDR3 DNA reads TGCGCCAGCAGCCCCGAGCGGATTCAAGATACGCAGTATTTT.